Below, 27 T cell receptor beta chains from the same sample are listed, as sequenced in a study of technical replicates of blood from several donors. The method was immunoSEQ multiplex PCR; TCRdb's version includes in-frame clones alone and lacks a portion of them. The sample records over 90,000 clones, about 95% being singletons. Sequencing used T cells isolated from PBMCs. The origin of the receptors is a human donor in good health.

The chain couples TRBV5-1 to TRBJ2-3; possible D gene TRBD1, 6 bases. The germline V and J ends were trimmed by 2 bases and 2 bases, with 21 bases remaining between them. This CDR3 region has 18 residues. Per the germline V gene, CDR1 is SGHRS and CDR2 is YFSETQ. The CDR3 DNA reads TGCGCCAGCAGCTTAGACGCGGACAGCTACTACTCCACAGATACGCAGTATTTT. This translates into CASSLDADSYYSTDTQYF. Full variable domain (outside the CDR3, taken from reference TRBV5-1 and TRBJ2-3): KAGVTQTPRYLIKTRGQQVTLSCSPISGHRSVSWYQQTPGQGLQFLFEYFSETQRNKGNFPGRFSGRQFSNSRSEMNVSTLELGDSALYLCASSLDADSYYSTDTQYFGPGTRLTVL.

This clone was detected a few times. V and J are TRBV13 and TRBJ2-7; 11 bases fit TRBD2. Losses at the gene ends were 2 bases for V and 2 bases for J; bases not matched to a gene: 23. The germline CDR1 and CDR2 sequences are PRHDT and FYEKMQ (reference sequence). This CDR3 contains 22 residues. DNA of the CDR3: TGTGCCAGCAGCTTACCCCGAACTAGCGGGAGCCTCCGGGACGCACCTGCCTACGAGCAGTACTTC. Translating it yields CASSLPRTSGSLRDAPAYEQYF.

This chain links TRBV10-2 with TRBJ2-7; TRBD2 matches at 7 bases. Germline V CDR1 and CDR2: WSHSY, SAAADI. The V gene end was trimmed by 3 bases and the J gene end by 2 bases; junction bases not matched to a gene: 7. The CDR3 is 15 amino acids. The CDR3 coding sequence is TGCGCCAGCAGTGACGGGGCTAGCGGTACCTACGAGCAGTACTTC. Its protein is CASSDGASGTYEQYF.

CDR3 region: CASSMGGVYGYTF. The CDR3 DNA reads as TGTGCCAGTAGTATGGGGGGAGTCTATGGCTACACCTTC. The chain links TRBV19 to TRBJ1-2; TRBD1 is a possible D gene (5 bases). Germline CDR1 is LNHDA and CDR2 is SQIVND (reference sequence). CDR3 length: 13 amino acids. Between the trimmed V and J ends, which lost 3 bases and 4 bases, there was a span of 9 bases.

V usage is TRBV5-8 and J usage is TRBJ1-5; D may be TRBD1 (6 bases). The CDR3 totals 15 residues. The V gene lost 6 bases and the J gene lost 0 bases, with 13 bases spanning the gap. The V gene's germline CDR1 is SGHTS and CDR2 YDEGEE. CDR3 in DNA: TGTGCCAGCACCTCCGGGACACATAGCAATCAGCCCCAGCATTTT. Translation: CASTSGTHSNQPQHF.

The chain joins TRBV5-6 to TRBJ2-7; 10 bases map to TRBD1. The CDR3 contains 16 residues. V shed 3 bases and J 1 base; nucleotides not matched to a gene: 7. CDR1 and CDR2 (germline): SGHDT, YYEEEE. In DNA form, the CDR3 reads TGTGCCAGCAGCTCCCTGGGACAGGGGAGTTCCTACGAGCAGTACTTC. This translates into CASSSLGQGSSYEQYF.

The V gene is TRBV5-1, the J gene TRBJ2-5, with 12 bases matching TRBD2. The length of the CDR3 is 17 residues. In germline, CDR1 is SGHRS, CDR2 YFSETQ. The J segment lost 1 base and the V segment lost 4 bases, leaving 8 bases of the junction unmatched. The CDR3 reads CASSQTSGGASQETQYF. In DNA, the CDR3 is TGCGCCAGCAGCCAGACTAGCGGGGGCGCTTCCCAAGAGACCCAGTACTTC.

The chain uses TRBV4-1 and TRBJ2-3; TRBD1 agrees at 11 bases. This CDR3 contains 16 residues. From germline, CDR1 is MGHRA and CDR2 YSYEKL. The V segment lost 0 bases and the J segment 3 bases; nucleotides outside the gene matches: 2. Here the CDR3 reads CASSQDGDRGTDTQYF. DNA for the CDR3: TGCGCCAGCAGCCAAGATGGGGACAGGGGGACAGATACGCAGTATTTT.

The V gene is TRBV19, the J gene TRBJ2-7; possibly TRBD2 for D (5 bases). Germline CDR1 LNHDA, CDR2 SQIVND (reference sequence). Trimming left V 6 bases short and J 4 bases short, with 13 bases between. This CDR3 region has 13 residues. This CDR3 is CASSPLVSYEQYF. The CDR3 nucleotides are TGTGCCAGTAGCCCACTAGTATCGTACGAGCAGTACTTC.

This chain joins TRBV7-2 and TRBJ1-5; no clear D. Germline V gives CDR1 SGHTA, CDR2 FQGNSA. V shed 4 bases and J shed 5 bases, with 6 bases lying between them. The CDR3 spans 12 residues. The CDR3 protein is CASSSYDQPQHF. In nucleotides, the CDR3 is TGTGCCAGCAGCTCCTATGATCAGCCCCAGCATTTT.

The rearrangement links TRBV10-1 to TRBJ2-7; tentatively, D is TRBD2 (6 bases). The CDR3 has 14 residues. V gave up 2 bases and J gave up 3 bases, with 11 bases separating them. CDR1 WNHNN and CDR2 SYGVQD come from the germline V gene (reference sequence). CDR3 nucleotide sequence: TGCGCCAGCAGTGAGGCGGGATGGGGCTACGAGCAGTACTTC. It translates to CASSEAGWGYEQYF.

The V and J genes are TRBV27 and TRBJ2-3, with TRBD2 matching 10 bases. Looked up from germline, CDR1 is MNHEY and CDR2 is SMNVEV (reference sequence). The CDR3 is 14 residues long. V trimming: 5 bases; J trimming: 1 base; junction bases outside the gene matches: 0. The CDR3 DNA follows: TGTGCCAGCAGTCTAGCGGGGGGCACAGATACGCAGTATTTT. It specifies CASSLAGGTDTQYF.

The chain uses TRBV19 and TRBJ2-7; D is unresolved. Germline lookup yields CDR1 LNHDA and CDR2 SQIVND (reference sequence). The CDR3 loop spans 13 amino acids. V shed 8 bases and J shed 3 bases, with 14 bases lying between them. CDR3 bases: TGTGCCAGTGGTACCCAGAACAACTACGAGCAGTACTTC. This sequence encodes CASGTQNNYEQYF.

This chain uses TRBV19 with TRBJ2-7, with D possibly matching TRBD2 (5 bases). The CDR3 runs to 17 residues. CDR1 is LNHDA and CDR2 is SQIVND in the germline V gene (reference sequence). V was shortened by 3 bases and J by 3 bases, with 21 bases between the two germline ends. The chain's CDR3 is CASSISLAKLSCYEQYF. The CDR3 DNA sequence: TGTGCCAGTAGTATTAGCCTAGCAAAACTAAGCTGCTACGAGCAGTACTTC.

This CDR3 reads CASSADKISPYEQYF. CDR3 in DNA: TGCGCCAGCAGCGCGGACAAGATCTCGCCCTACGAGCAGTACTTC. The V and J genes are TRBV5-1 and TRBJ2-7, with D possibly matching TRBD1 (5 bases). The CDR3 has 15 residues. V gave up 4 bases and J gave up 2 bases, with 16 bases separating them. In germline, CDR1 is SGHRS, CDR2 YFSETQ.

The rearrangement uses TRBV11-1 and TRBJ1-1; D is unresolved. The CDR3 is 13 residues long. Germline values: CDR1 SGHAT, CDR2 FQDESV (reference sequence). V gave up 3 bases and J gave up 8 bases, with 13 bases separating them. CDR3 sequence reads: CASSFKGTGEAFF. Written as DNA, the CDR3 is TGTGCCAGCAGCTTTAAGGGAACGGGGGAAGCTTTCTTT.

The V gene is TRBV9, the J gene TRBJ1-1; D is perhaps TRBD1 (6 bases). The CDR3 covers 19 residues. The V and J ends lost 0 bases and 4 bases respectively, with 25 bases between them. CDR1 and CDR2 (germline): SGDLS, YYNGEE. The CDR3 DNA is TGTGCCAGCAGCGTAGTCCCGGGGTACCACAGGGATAAGGGCACTGAAGCTTTCTTT. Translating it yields CASSVVPGYHRDKGTEAFF.

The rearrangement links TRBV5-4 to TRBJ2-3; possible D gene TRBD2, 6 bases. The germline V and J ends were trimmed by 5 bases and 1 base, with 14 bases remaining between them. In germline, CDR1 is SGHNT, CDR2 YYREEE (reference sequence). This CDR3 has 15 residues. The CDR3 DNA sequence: TGTGCCAGCAGGGCGGGATCGGGGGGCACAGATACGCAGTATTTT. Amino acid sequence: CASRAGSGGTDTQYF.

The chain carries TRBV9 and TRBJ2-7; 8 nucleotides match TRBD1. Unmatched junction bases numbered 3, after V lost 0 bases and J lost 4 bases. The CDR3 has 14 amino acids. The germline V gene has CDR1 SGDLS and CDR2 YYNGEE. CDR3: CASSVGDRSYEQYF. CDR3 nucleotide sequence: TGTGCCAGCAGCGTAGGGGACAGGTCGTACGAGCAGTACTTC.

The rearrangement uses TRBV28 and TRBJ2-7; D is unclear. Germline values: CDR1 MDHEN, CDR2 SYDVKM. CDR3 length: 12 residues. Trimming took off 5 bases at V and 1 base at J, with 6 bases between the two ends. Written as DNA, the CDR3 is TGTGCCAGCAGTCTAGGATCCTACGAGCAGTACTTC. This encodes CASSLGSYEQYF.

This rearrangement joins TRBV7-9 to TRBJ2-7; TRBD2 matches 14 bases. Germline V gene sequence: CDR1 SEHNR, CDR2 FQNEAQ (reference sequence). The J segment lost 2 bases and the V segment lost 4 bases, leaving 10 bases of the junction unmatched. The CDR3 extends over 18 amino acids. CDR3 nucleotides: TGTGCCAGCAGCTCGAGTGGGACTAGCGGGAGTTTTCCCTACGAGCAGTACTTC. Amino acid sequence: CASSSSGTSGSFPYEQYF.

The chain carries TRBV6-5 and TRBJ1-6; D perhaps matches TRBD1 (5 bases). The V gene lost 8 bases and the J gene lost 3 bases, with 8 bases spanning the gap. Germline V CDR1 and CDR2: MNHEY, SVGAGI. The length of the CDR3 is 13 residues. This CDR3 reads CASYQGYNSPLHF. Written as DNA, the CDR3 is TGTGCCAGCTACCAGGGCTATAATTCACCCCTCCACTTT.

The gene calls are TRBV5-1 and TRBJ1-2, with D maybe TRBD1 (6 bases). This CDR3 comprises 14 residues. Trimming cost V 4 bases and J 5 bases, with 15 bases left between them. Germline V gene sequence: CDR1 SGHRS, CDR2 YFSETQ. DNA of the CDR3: TGCGCCAGCAGCACCCCCGACAGGAGGTATGGCTACACCTTC. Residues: CASSTPDRRYGYTF.

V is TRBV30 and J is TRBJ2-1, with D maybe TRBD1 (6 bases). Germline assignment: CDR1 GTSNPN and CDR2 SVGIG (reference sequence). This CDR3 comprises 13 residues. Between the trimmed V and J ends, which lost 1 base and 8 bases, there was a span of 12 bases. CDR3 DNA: TGTGCCTGGAGTGCACAGGGATGGGATGAGCAGTTCTTC. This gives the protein CAWSAQGWDEQFF.

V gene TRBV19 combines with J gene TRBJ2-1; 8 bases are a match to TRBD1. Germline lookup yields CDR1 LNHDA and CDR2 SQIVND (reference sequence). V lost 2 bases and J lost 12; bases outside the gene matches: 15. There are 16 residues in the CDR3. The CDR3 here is CASSIIDRGYNERQFF. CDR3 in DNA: TGTGCCAGTAGTATAATAGACAGGGGTTACAATGAGCGGCAGTTCTTC.

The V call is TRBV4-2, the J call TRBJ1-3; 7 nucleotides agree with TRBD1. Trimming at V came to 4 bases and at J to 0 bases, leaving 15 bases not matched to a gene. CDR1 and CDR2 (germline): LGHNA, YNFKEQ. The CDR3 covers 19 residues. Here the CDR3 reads CASSRIDRVEALSGNTIYF. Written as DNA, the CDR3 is TGTGCCAGCAGCCGAATTGACAGGGTGGAAGCTCTCTCTGGAAACACCATATATTTT.

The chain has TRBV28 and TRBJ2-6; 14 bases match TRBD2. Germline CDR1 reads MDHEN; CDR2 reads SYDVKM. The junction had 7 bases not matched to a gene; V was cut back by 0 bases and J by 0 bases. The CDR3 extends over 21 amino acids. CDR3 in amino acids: CASSLWGGLAGGSSGANVLTF. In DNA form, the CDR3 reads TGTGCCAGCAGTTTATGGGGAGGACTAGCGGGGGGCAGCTCTGGGGCCAACGTCCTGACTTTC.